These 30 T cell receptor beta chains came from one sample sequenced in a study of response to subunit inactivated influenza vaccine. TCRdb recomputed calls from the RT-PCR reads with MiXCR, one row per CDR3 protein. This sample has about 520,000 distinct CDR3 sequences, with roughly 7.9% found just once. The sequencing here drew on PBMCs from blood, taken about 24 months after vaccination. The source is a man aged 45 to 70 who received an inactivated influenza vaccine.

This clonotype was seen ten or more times. This chain links TRBV11-2 with TRBJ2-3; 12 bases agree with TRBD2. Germline V lookup: CDR1 SGHAT, CDR2 FQNNGV. The CDR3 has 19 residues. Trimming took 5 bases from V and 1 from J; bases not matched to a gene: 13. CDR3 in amino acids: CASSPRTSGAEWGTDTQYF. CDR3 bases: TGTGCCAGCAGCCCCAGGACTAGCGGGGCCGAGTGGGGCACAGATACGCAGTATTTT.

This clonotype was observed a handful of times. This chain links TRBV29-1 with TRBJ1-3; no clear D gene. V was clipped by 6 bases and J by 0 bases, with 12 bases between them. The germline V gene encodes CDR1 SQVTM and CDR2 ANQGSEA. CDR3 length: 14 amino acids. CDR3: CSVSPRSSGNTIYF. CDR3 sequence (DNA): TGCAGCGTCTCGCCCCGAAGCTCTGGAAACACCATATATTTT.

This clonotype was seen many times. An end of the junction does not agree with germline; a read error may underlie this. This chain links TRBV6-5 with TRBJ2-1; the match to TRBD2 covers 9 bases. Germline CDR1 and CDR2: MNHEY and SVGAGI. This CDR3 is built from 14 residues. The CDR3 sequence is CASSYTRSGTSFIF. The CDR3 DNA is TGTGCCAGCAGTTACACCAGGTCCGGGACTAGCTTTATCTTC.

This clonotype was counted only a few times. The genes are TRBV12-3 or TRBV12-4 and TRBJ1-2; D uncertain. CDR3 size: 15 residues. Trimming took off 3 bases at V and 8 bases at J, with 19 bases between the two ends. The DNA for the CDR3 is TGTGCCAGCAGTTTGTTAGGTCGGGGAGTCGGCGGCTACACCTTC. It yields the protein CASSLLGRGVGGYTF.

The chain joins TRBV12-3 or TRBV12-4 to TRBJ1-6; D perhaps matches TRBD1 (5 bases). The V and J ends lost 8 bases and 0 bases respectively, with 8 bases between them. The CDR3 covers 14 residues. CDR3 sequence: CASRGNSYNSPLHF. CDR3 DNA sequence: TGTGCCAGCCGGGGCAACTCCTATAATTCACCCCTCCACTTT.

The chain joins TRBV12-3 or TRBV12-4 to TRBJ2-2; weak D call: TRBD1 (5 bases). This CDR3 is 15 amino acids long. The germline V and J ends were trimmed by 6 bases and 6 bases, with 17 bases remaining between them. CDR3 sequence (DNA): TGTGCCAGCAGGACTCGAAATAGACAGTCCGGGGAGCTGTTTTTT. Its protein product is CASRTRNRQSGELFF.

J is TRBJ2-1 and V is TRBV4-3, with TRBD1 as a possible D gene (5 bases). Between the trimmed V and J ends, which lost 1 base and 5 bases, there was a span of 9 bases. This CDR3 has 14 residues. The germline gives CDR1 LGHNA, CDR2 YSLEER. The CDR3 region has the DNA TGCGCCAGCAGCCAAGGGACACTGAACAATGAGCAGTTCTTC. Its translation is CASSQGTLNNEQFF.

This clonotype was counted a few times. The V and J genes are TRBV6-1 and TRBJ2-7, with TRBD2 identical over 15 bases. J lost 1 base, V lost 1 base, and 5 bases had no gene match. Germline loops: CDR1 MNHNS, CDR2 SASEGT. CDR3 size: 18 residues. This chain's CDR3 is CASSEGTSGGAISYEQYF. The CDR3 DNA reads TGTGCCAGCAGTGAAGGGACTAGCGGGGGGGCCATTTCCTACGAGCAGTACTTC.

This clonotype was observed at least ten times. V is TRBV4-2 and J is TRBJ2-1; D remains ambiguous. Germline-derived CDR1 and CDR2 are LGHNA and YNFKEQ. Trimming left V 2 bases short and J 8 bases short, with 10 bases between. The CDR3 sequence is 13 residues long. The CDR3 DNA reads as TGTGCCAGCAGCCAACCGGTCAGCGATGAGCAGTTCTTC. It encodes CASSQPVSDEQFF.

In its sample, this clonotype was seen many times. This chain uses TRBV7-2 with TRBJ2-2; TRBD1 matches at 8 bases. Germline CDR1 is SGHTA and CDR2 is FQGNSA. J was trimmed by 7 bases and V by 6 bases; bases with no gene match: 7. This CDR3 spans 14 amino acids. The CDR3 DNA reads TGTGCCAGCAGTTTCAGGGGGCCGGGCGGGGAGCTGTTTTTT. Its translation is CASSFRGPGGELFF. Using reference TRBV7-2 and TRBJ2-2 for the parts outside the CDR3, the full variable domain is GAGVSQSPSNKVTEKGKDVELRCDPISGHTALYWYRQSLGQGLEFLIYFQGNSAPDKSGLPSDRFSAERTGGSVSTLTIQRTQQEDSAVYLCASSFRGPGGELFFGEGSRLTVL.

This clonotype has a count of ten or more. V and J are TRBV7-6 and TRBJ2-7, with D maybe TRBD1 (5 bases). Germline V gene sequence: CDR1 SGHVS, CDR2 FNYEAQ. CDR3 length equals 15 residues. V gave up 1 base and J gave up 3 bases, with 13 bases separating them. This CDR3 reads CASSLVSGKFYEQYF. The CDR3 region has the DNA TGTGCCAGCAGCTTAGTTTCAGGGAAGTTCTACGAGCAGTACTTC.

The chain joins TRBV12-3 or TRBV12-4 to TRBJ2-7; D assignment may be TRBD1 or TRBD2 (6 bases each). Between the trimmed V and J ends, which lost 6 bases and 2 bases, there was a span of 23 bases. This CDR3 has 17 residues. The CDR3: CASSSRLSRDTAYEQYF. CDR3 in DNA: TGTGCCAGCAGCTCAAGACTCTCGCGGGACACCGCCTACGAGCAGTACTTC.

In this sample, this clonotype turned up a few times. V usage is TRBV5-5 and J usage is TRBJ2-7; 11 bases align to TRBD2. The germline V gene encodes CDR1 SGHKS and CDR2 YYEKEE (reference sequence). Trimming cost V 1 base and J 5 bases; bases outside gene matches: 2. The CDR3 is 14 residues long. CDR3 in amino acids: CASSLTLAGDEQYF. The CDR3 bases are TGTGCCAGCAGCTTGACACTAGCGGGAGACGAGCAGTACTTC.

The CDR3 DNA reads TGTGCCATCAGTGAGTCGACTAGCGGGAGCTCTTTCTCCTGGGACGAGCAGTACTTC. This encodes CAISESTSGSSFSWDEQYF. J is TRBJ2-7 and V is TRBV10-3; TRBD2 matches at 12 bases. Germline V gene lookup returns CDR1 ENHRY and CDR2 SYGVKD. This CDR3 spans 19 amino acids. Losses at the gene ends were 0 bases for V and 5 bases for J; bases not matched to a gene: 14.

In this sample, this clonotype turned up a few times. Here the CDR3 reads CASSLTSGRFNEQFF. CDR3 nucleotides: TGTGCCAGCAGTTTGACTAGCGGGAGGTTCAATGAGCAGTTCTTC. This rearrangement joins TRBV6-2 or TRBV6-3 to TRBJ2-1; 13 bases line up with TRBD2. CDR1 and CDR2 (germline): MNHEY, SVGEGT. V lost 4 bases to trimming and J lost 6 bases; unmatched junction nucleotides: 3. This CDR3 is built from 15 residues.

This chain joins TRBV20-1 and TRBJ1-2; TRBD1 agrees at 7 bases. CDR3 length equals 16 residues. Germline values: CDR1 DFQATT, CDR2 SNEGSKA (reference sequence). V lost 0 bases to trimming and J lost 4 bases; unmatched junction nucleotides: 11. The CDR3 reads CSAREADKGASYGYTF. Here the CDR3 DNA reads TGCAGTGCTAGAGAGGCCGATAAGGGGGCGAGCTATGGCTACACCTTC.

V gene TRBV6-1 combines with J gene TRBJ2-7, with 7 nucleotides matching TRBD1. Germline CDR1 reads MNHNS; CDR2 reads SASEGT. V lost 6 bases and J lost 2; bases outside the gene matches: 4. The CDR3 loop spans 13 amino acids. CDR3 loop: CASRHRGPYEQYF. The CDR3 nucleotides are TGTGCCAGCAGACACAGGGGCCCCTACGAGCAGTACTTC.

This clonotype has just a few counts. The chain uses TRBV28 and TRBJ2-3, with D perhaps given as TRBD1 or TRBD2 (6 bases each). The CDR3 has 20 residues. V gave up 6 bases and J gave up 2 bases, with 30 bases separating them. CDR1 is MDHEN and CDR2 is SYDVKM in the germline V gene. DNA for the CDR3: TGTGCCAGCAGCCTAAGGGGGGTCGCAGCCTATTCTTGGGCCACAGATACGCAGTATTTT. Its translation is CASSLRGVAAYSWATDTQYF.

Ten or more counts support this clonotype. The chain carries TRBV27 and TRBJ2-7; D uncertain. This CDR3 has 13 amino acids. V was clipped by 0 bases and J by 3 bases, with 6 bases between them. Germline lookup yields CDR1 MNHEY and CDR2 SMNVEV (reference sequence). CDR3 protein: CASSLSGGYEQYF. In DNA, the CDR3 is TGTGCCAGCAGTTTATCCGGTGGCTACGAGCAGTACTTC.

This clonotype was counted at least ten times. The V and J genes are TRBV29-1 and TRBJ2-1; D not resolved. V was trimmed by 4 bases and J by 9 bases, leaving 7 bases between them. The CDR3 length is 10 residues. Looked up from germline, CDR1 is SQVTM and CDR2 is ANQGSEA. The CDR3 DNA reads TGCAGCGTTGGGGTCTCTGAGCAGTTCTTC. Its translation: CSVGVSEQFF.

This clonotype was detected a few times. V gene TRBV3-1 combines with J gene TRBJ2-3, with D maybe TRBD2 (6 bases). The germline V gene has CDR1 LGHDT and CDR2 YNNKEL (reference sequence). The CDR3 contains 15 residues. V lost 4 bases, J lost 11 bases, and 22 bases lay in between. CDR3 bases: TGTGCCAGCAGCCCGTCAAAAAGAGGGACGGGGGAGCAGTATTTT. It specifies CASSPSKRGTGEQYF.

The CDR3 protein is CASKADGETQYF. The DNA for the CDR3 is TGTGCCAGCAAGGCGGATGGAGAGACCCAGTACTTC. The chain carries TRBV2 and TRBJ2-5; no firm D call. V was cut by 7 bases and J by 4 bases, with 10 bases left in between. This CDR3 has 12 residues. From germline, CDR1 is SNHLY and CDR2 FYNNEI.

This clonotype was observed a handful of times. V and J are TRBV27 and TRBJ2-5; 7 nucleotides match TRBD1. CDR1 and CDR2 from the germline V gene are MNHEY and SMNVEV (reference sequence). Trimming removed 5 bases from V and 2 bases from J; junction bases left unmatched: 5. There are 14 residues in the CDR3. The DNA for the CDR3 is TGTGCCAGCAGTCCACAGACAGGGCAAGAGACCCAGTACTTC. Its translation: CASSPQTGQETQYF.

This clonotype has only a few counts. The rearrangement links TRBV5-5 to TRBJ1-2; 7 bases fit TRBD1. This CDR3 is 16 amino acids long. The V segment lost 4 bases and the J segment 1 base; nucleotides outside the gene matches: 10. Per the germline V gene, CDR1 is SGHKS and CDR2 is YYEKEE (reference sequence). The CDR3 here is CASSLFEQGSNYGYTF. The CDR3 coding sequence is TGTGCCAGCAGCCTATTCGAACAGGGGAGTAACTATGGCTACACCTTC. Full variable domain (rest looked up from reference TRBV5-5 and TRBJ1-2): DAGVTQSPTHLIKTRGQQVTLRCSPISGHKSVSWYQQVLGQGPQFIFQYYEKEERGRGNFPDRFSARQFPNYSSELNVNALLLGDSALYLCASSLFEQGSNYGYTFGSGTRLTVV.

This clonotype turned up a few times. This chain links TRBV24-1 with TRBJ2-1; either TRBD1 or TRBD2 may fit D (5 bases each). This CDR3 is 16 amino acids long. Germline CDR1 is KGHDR and CDR2 is SFDVKD. Trimming removed 3 bases at V and 2 bases at J, with 13 bases between. The DNA for the CDR3 is TGTGCCACCAGTGATGGGGACCCAACACCCTACAATGAGCAGTTCTTC. Translation gives CATSDGDPTPYNEQFF.

This clonotype was found many times. The rearrangement joins TRBV2 to TRBJ1-3, with D unclear. Germline V lookup: CDR1 SNHLY, CDR2 FYNNEI. The CDR3 sequence is 14 residues long. The V and J ends lost 8 bases and 0 bases respectively, with 11 bases between them. The DNA of the CDR3 is TGTGCCAGCCGCTCGGGAAGCTCTGGAAACACCATATATTTT. It yields the protein CASRSGSSGNTIYF.

The CDR3 loop is CATSRDIGYQPQHF. The CDR3 DNA sequence: TGTGCCACCAGCAGAGATATAGGTTATCAGCCCCAGCATTTT. The gene calls are TRBV15 and TRBJ1-5, with no clear D. The ends were cut back, 0 bases at V and 5 bases at J, with 8 bases in the middle. This CDR3 has 14 residues. From germline, CDR1 is LNHNV and CDR2 YYDKDF (reference sequence). Drawing the rest from reference TRBV15 and TRBJ1-5, the complete variable domain is DAMVIQNPRYQVTQFGKPVTLSCSQTLNHNVMYWYQQKSSQAPKLLFHYYDKDFNNEADTPDNFQSRRPNTSFCFLDIRSPGLGDTAMYLCATSRDIGYQPQHFGDGTRLSIL.

This clonotype has ten or more counts. The genes are TRBV5-1 and TRBJ1-1; 10 nucleotides agree with TRBD1. V shed 3 bases and J 0 bases; nucleotides not matched to a gene: 5. The germline CDR1 and CDR2 sequences are SGHRS and YFSETQ. The CDR3 extends over 16 amino acids. DNA of the CDR3: TGCGCCAGCAGCTGGGCGACAGGGGGCATGAACACTGAAGCTTTCTTT. This encodes CASSWATGGMNTEAFF.

The V gene is TRBV5-6, the J gene TRBJ1-2; a weak D match, TRBD1 (6 bases). The CDR3 is made up of 15 amino acids. V lost 3 bases, J lost 4 bases, and 16 bases lay in between. The V gene's germline CDR1 is SGHDT and CDR2 YYEEEE. CDR3 DNA: TGTGCCAGCAGCTCCCACTTGACAGGAGGCTATGGCTACACCTTC. Residues: CASSSHLTGGYGYTF.

This clonotype has just a few counts. The CDR3 DNA sequence: TGCGCCAGCAGCTTGGCCCATAAGTCGGGTGAGCAGTACTTC. Its protein is CASSLAHKSGEQYF. The genes are TRBV5-1 and TRBJ2-7; no clear D. With 0 bases removed from V and 7 bases from J, the gap between germline ends came to 14 bases. Germline V gives CDR1 SGHRS, CDR2 YFSETQ. The CDR3 contains 14 residues.